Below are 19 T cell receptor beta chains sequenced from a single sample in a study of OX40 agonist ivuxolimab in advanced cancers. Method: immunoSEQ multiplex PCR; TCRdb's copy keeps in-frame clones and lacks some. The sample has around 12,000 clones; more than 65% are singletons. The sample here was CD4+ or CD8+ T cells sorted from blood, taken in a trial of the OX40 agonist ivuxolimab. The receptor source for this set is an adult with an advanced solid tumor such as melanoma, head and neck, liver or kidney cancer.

The CDR3: CASSEGQGSTDTQYF. In DNA, the CDR3 is TGTGCCAGCAGTGAGGGTCAGGGTAGCACAGATACGCAGTATTTT. J is TRBJ2-3 and V is TRBV6-4; a possible D gene is TRBD1 (5 bases). Per germline, CDR1 MRHNA and CDR2 SNTAGT. V was clipped by 3 bases and J by 0 bases, with 10 bases between them. The CDR3 loop spans 15 amino acids.

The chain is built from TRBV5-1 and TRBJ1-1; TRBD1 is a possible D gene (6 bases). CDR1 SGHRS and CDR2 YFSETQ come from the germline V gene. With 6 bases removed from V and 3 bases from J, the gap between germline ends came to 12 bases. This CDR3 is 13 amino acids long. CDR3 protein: CASKGERHTEAFF. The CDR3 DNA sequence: TGCGCCAGCAAGGGGGAGAGACACACTGAAGCTTTCTTT.

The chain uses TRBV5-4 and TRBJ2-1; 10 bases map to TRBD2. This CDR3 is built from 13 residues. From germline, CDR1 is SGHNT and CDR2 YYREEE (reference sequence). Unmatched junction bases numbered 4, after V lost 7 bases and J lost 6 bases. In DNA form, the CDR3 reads TGTGCCAGCGGGACTAGCGTAACCAATGAGCAGTTCTTC. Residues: CASGTSVTNEQFF.

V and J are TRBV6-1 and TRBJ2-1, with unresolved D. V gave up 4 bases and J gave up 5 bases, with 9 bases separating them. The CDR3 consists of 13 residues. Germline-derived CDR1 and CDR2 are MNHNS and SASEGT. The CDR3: CASSVLAHNEQFF. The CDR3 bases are TGTGCCAGCAGTGTGTTAGCCCACAATGAGCAGTTCTTC.

The CDR3 loop is CASGSPNPYEQYF. For the CDR3, the DNA is TGCGCCAGCGGGTCCCCGAATCCCTACGAGCAGTACTTC. The chain joins TRBV10-2 to TRBJ2-7; D unclear. Between the trimmed V and J ends, which lost 8 bases and 2 bases, there was a span of 13 bases. CDR1 and CDR2 (germline): WSHSY, SAAADI. This CDR3 has 13 amino acids.

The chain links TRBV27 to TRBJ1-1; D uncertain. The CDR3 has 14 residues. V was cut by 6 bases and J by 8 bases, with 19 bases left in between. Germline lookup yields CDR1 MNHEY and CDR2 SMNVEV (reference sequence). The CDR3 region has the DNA TGTGCCAGCAGGGCCCGGACGGGTAGCTCGGAAGCTTTCTTT. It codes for CASRARTGSSEAFF.

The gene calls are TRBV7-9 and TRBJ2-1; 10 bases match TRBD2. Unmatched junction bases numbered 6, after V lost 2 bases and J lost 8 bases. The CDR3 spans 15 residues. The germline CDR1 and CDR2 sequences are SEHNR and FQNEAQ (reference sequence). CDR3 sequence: CASSLTAGGRDEQFF. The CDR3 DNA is TGTGCCAGCAGCTTAACAGCGGGAGGGAGGGATGAGCAGTTCTTC.

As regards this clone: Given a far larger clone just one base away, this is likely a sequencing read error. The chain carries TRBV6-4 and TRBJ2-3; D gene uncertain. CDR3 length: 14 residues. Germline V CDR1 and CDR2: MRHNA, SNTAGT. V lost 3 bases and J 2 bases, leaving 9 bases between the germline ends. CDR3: CASSEARATDTQYF. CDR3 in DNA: TGTGCCAGCAGTGAAGCGAGAGCCACAGATACGCAGTATTTT.

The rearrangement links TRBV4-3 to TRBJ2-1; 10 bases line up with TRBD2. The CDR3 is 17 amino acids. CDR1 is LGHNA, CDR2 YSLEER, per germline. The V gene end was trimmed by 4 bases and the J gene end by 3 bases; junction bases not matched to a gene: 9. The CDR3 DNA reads TGCGCCAGCAGCCGGAATTTAGCGGGAGGTTTCTACAATGAGCAGTTCTTC. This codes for CASSRNLAGGFYNEQFF.

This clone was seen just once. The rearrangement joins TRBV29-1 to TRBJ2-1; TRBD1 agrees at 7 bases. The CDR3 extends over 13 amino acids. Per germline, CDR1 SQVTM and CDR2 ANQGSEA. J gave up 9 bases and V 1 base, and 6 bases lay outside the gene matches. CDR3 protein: CSVEVVGGFEQFF. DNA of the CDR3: TGCAGCGTTGAAGTAGTAGGGGGCTTTGAGCAGTTCTTC.

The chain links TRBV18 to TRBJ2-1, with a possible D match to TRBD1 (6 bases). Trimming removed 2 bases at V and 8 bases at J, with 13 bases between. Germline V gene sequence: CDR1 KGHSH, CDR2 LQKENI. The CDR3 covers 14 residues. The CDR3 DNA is TGTGCCAGCTCACCATCGGCAGGGGCCGATGAGCAGTTCTTC. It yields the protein CASSPSAGADEQFF.

For the CDR3, the DNA is TGTGCCAGTAGGGCATGGTCGAACACTGAAGCTTTCTTT. Protein product: CASRAWSNTEAFF. The chain recombines TRBV19 with TRBJ1-1; D remains unclear. From germline, CDR1 is LNHDA and CDR2 SQIVND (reference sequence). The CDR3 extends over 13 amino acids. Trimming shortened V by 6 bases and J by 1 base, and 9 bases separated the two germline ends.

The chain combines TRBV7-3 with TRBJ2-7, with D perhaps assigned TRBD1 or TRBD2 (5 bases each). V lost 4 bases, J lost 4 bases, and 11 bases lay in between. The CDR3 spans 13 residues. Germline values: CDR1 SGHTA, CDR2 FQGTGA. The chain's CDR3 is CASSSGPRYEQYF. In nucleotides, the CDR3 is TGTGCCAGCAGCTCGGGACCCCGATACGAGCAGTACTTC.

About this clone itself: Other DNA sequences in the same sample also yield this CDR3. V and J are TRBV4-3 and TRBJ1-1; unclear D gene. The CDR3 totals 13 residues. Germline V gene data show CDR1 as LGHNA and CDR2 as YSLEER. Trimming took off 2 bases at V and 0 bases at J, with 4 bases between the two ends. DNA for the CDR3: TGCGCCAGCAGCCAAACACTGAACACTGAAGCTTTCTTT. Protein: CASSQTLNTEAFF.

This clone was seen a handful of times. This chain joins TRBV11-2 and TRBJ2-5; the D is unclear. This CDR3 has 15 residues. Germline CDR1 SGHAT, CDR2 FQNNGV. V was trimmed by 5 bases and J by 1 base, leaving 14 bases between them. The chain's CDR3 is CASSPMGFPQETQYF. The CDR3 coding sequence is TGTGCCAGCAGCCCCATGGGGTTCCCCCAAGAGACCCAGTACTTC.

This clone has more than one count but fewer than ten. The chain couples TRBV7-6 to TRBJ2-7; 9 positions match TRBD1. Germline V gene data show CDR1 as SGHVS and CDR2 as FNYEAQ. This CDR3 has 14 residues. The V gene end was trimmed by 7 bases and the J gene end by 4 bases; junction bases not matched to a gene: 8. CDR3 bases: TGTGCCAGCACGCCTGAGGACAGGGGTTACGAGCAGTACTTC. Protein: CASTPEDRGYEQYF. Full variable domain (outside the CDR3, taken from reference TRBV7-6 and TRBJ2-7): GAGVSQSPRYKVTKRGQDVALRCDPISGHVSLYWYRQALGQGPEFLTYFNYEAQQDKSGLPNDRFSAERPEGSISTLTIQRTEQRDSAMYRCASTPEDRGYEQYFGPGTRLTVT.

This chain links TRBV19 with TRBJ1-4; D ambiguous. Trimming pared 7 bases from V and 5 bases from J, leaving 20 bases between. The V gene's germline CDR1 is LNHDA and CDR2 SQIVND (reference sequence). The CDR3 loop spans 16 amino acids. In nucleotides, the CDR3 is TGTGCCAGTAAATCCGTGGACTCCGAGAGAAATGAAAAACTGTTTTTT. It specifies CASKSVDSERNEKLFF. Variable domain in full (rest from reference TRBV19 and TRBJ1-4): DGGITQSPKYLFRKEGQNVTLSCEQNLNHDAMYWYRQDPGQGLRLIYYSQIVNDFQKGDIAEGYSVSREKKESFPLTVTSAQKNPTAFYLCASKSVDSERNEKLFFGSGTQLSVL.

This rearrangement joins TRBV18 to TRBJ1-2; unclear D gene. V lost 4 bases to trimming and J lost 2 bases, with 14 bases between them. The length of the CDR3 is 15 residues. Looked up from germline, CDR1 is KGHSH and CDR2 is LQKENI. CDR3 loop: CASSLTATLNYGYTF. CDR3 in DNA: TGTGCCAGCTCACTTACAGCTACGCTAAACTATGGCTACACCTTC.

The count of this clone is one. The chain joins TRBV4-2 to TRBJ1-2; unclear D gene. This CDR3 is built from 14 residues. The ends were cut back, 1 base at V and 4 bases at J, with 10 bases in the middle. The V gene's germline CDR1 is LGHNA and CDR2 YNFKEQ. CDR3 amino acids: CASSQVPTLYGYTF. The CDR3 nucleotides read TGTGCCAGCAGCCAAGTTCCCACCCTCTATGGCTACACCTTC.